Presented here are 12 T cell receptor beta chains from one specimen sequenced in a study of T cells in Graves' hyperthyroidism and ophthalmopathy. RNA transcripts gave rise to amplified TCR beta CDR3 regions. The HTBI primer set drove a first-round RT-PCR of the TCR CDR3. TCRdb analysed the multiplex PCR reads with MiXCR anew, one entry per CDR3 protein. The sample has a few hundred thousand distinct CDR3 sequences, approximately 18% seen once; the top ten hold about 14%. Sequencing was done on a sample of blood. Receptors originate from a woman between 35 and 50 years old with Graves' ophthalmopathy.

V usage is TRBV28 and J usage is TRBJ1-3; D gene uncertain. The CDR3 loop spans 14 amino acids. Trimming cost V 5 bases and J 4 bases, with 12 bases left between them. Germline V gene data show CDR1 as MDHEN and CDR2 as SYDVKM. The CDR3 DNA follows: TGTGCCAGCAGTCCACTAAGCCAAGGAAACACCATATATTTT. Protein: CASSPLSQGNTIYF.

With regard to this clonotype: Just one base apart from a much larger clone, this may be a read error. The V gene is TRBV2, the J gene TRBJ1-2, with TRBD1 matching 9 bases. The CDR3 spans 14 residues. CDR1 and CDR2 (germline): SNHLY, FYNNEI. The CDR3 DNA sequence: TGTGCCACCGGGACTTTACAGGGGGCTTATGGCCACACCTTC. Protein: CATGTLQGAYGHTF.

This clonotype was seen many times. The chain couples TRBV7-2 to TRBJ1-3; D remains unclear. CDR3 length equals 14 residues. In germline, CDR1 is SGHTA, CDR2 FQGNSA. V was trimmed by 1 base and J by 0 bases, leaving 4 bases between them. The CDR3 DNA sequence: TGTGCCAGCAGCTTAGGACTCTCTGGAAACACCATATATTTT. Translated, it gives CASSLGLSGNTIYF.

This clonotype has at least ten counts. V usage is TRBV5-1 and J usage is TRBJ1-2; possible D gene TRBD1, 5 bases. The germline V gene has CDR1 SGHRS and CDR2 YFSETQ. This CDR3 comprises 16 residues. The V gene lost 3 bases and the J gene lost 3 bases, with 18 bases spanning the gap. The CDR3 nucleotides read TGCGCCAGCAGCTCCACTCCCGGGCGCAGGGACTATGGCTACACCTTC. It codes for CASSSTPGRRDYGYTF.

This chain joins TRBV6-1 and TRBJ1-2; TRBD1 is a possible D gene (5 bases). The length of the CDR3 is 14 residues. The V and J ends lost 8 bases and 4 bases respectively, with 17 bases between them. The germline gives CDR1 MNHNS, CDR2 SASEGT. DNA for the CDR3: TGTGCCAGCGGTCCCCAGGGTATGGTCTATGGCTACACCTTC. It is translated as CASGPQGMVYGYTF.

The table lists this clonotype with a few counts. The CDR3 bases are TGTGCCAGCTCACTACGGACTAGCGGAACCTACGAGCAGTACTTC. It yields the protein CASSLRTSGTYEQYF. The chain is built from TRBV18 and TRBJ2-7; 10 bases match TRBD2. The CDR3 totals 15 residues. CDR1 and CDR2 from the germline V gene are KGHSH and LQKENI. V dropped 4 bases and J dropped 2; count of bases not matched to a gene: 5.

Comments on this clonotype: The junction and the germline gene differ at one end; a read error may be behind it. This rearrangement joins TRBV12-3 or TRBV12-4 to TRBJ2-7; unclear D gene. This CDR3 has 14 amino acids. In nucleotides, the CDR3 is TGTGCCAGCAGTCCTGCGACGGTCTCCTACGAGCAGTGCTTC. This codes for CASSPATVSYEQCF.

This clonotype showed up just a few times. The CDR3 loop reads CATSRDGGGPGRAPQETQYF. The CDR3 DNA reads TGTGCCACCAGCAGAGATGGCGGAGGTCCGGGACGAGCGCCCCAAGAGACCCAGTACTTC. The chain joins TRBV15 to TRBJ2-5; either TRBD1 or TRBD2 may fit D (5 bases each). Trimming removed 0 bases from V and 1 base from J, with 24 bases in between. In germline, CDR1 is LNHNV, CDR2 YYDKDF (reference sequence). The CDR3 is 20 amino acids. The complete variable domain, with remaining parts taken from reference TRBV15 and TRBJ2-5, reads DAMVIQNPRYQVTQFGKPVTLSCSQTLNHNVMYWYQQKSSQAPKLLFHYYDKDFNNEADTPDNFQSRRPNTSFCFLDIRSPGLGDTAMYLCATSRDGGGPGRAPQETQYFGPGTRLLVL.

This clonotype appeared many times. This chain links TRBV6-5 with TRBJ1-5; TRBD1 matches 11 bases. The CDR3 extends over 17 amino acids. From germline, CDR1 is MNHEY and CDR2 SVGAGI. With V trimmed by 4 bases and J by 12 bases, 17 bases remained unmatched. The DNA for the CDR3 is TGTGCCAGCAGTTCCTCTCGCCGGGACAGGGGGGTTCATGGCCAGCATTTT. The encoded protein is CASSSSRRDRGVHGQHF.

This clonotype showed up many times. The chain couples TRBV20-1 to TRBJ1-2, with 9 bases fitting TRBD1. Trimming took 4 bases from V and 4 from J; bases not matched to a gene: 13. The CDR3 runs 16 residues. Germline CDR1 reads DFQATT; CDR2 reads SNEGSKA (reference sequence). CDR3 DNA sequence: TGCAGTGCTATGAACCTCGGACAGGGGTCTATCTATGGCTACACCTTC. This codes for CSAMNLGQGSIYGYTF.

Remarks on this clonotype: Since a much larger clone is just one base distant, this may be a read error. The chain joins TRBV30 to TRBJ1-1; perhaps TRBD1 as D (5 bases). This CDR3 is built from 14 residues. Germline V gene lookup returns CDR1 GTSNPN and CDR2 SVGIG (reference sequence). CDR3 protein: CAWSVTGGETGAFF. The CDR3 bases are TGTGCCTGGAGTGTAACGGGAGGGGAGACTGGAGCTTTCTTT.

This clonotype was recorded at least ten times. The chain carries TRBV6-1 and TRBJ1-5; no firm D call. The CDR3 contains 12 residues. Looked up from germline, CDR1 is MNHNS and CDR2 is SASEGT. The V end was cut by 11 bases, the J end by 2 bases, with 10 bases between. CDR3 nucleotide sequence: TGTGCCGACACCCGGGGCAATCAGCCCCAGCATTTT. Its protein is CADTRGNQPQHF.